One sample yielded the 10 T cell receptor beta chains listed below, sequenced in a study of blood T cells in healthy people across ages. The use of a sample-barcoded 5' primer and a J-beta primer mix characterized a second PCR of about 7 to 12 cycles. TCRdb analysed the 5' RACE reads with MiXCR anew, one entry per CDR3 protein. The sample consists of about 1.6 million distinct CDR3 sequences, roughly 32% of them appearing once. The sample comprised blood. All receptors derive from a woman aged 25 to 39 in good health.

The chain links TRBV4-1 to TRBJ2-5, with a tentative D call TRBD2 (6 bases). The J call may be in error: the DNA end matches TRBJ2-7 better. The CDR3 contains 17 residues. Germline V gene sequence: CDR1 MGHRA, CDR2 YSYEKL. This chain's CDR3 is CASSRALSSERTYEQYF. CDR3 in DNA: TGCGCCAGCAGCCGAGCTCTCTCTAGCGAGAGAACCTACGAGCAGTACTTC.

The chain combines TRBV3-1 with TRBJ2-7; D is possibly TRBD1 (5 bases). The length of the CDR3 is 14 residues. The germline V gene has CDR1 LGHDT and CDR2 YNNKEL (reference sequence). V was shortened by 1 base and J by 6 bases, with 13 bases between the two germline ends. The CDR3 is CASSQGGAPREQYF. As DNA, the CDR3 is TGTGCCAGCAGCCAAGGGGGCGCCCCTCGCGAGCAGTACTTC.

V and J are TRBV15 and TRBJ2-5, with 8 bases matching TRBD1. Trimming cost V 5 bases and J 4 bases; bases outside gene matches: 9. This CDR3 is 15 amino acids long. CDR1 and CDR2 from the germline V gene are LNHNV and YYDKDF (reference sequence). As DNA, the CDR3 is TGTGCCACCAGCGGCGGGCAGGGGGCAGGAGAGACCCAGTACTTC. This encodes CATSGGQGAGETQYF. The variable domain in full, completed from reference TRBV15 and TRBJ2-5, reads DAMVIQNPRYQVTQFGKPVTLSCSQTLNHNVMYWYQQKSSQAPKLLFHYYDKDFNNEADTPDNFQSRRPNTSFCFLDIRSPGLGDTAMYLCATSGGQGAGETQYFGPGTRLLVL.

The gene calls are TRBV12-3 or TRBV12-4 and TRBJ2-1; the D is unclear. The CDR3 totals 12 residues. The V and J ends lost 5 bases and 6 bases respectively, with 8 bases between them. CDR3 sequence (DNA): TGTGCCAGCAGTCCCTCGGTCAATGAGCAGTTCTTC. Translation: CASSPSVNEQFF.

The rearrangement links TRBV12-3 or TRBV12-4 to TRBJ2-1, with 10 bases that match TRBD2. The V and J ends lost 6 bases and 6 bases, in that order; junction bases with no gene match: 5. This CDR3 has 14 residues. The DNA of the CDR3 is TGTGCCAGCAGGACCAGCGGGAGGGCCAATGAGCAGTTCTTC. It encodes CASRTSGRANEQFF.

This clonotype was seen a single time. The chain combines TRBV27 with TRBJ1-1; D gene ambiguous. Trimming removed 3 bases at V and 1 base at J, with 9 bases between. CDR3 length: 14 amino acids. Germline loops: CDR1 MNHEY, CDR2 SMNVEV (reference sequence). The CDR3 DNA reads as TGTGCCAGCAGTTTTTCTACACGGAACACTGAAGCTTTCTTT. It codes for CASSFSTRNTEAFF.

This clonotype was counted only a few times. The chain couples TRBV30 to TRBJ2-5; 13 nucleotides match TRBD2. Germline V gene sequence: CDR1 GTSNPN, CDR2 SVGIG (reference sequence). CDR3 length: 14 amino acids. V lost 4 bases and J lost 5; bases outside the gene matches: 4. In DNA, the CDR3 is TGTGCCTGGAAACTAGCGGGGGGGCGCGAGACCCAGTACTTC. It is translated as CAWKLAGGRETQYF.

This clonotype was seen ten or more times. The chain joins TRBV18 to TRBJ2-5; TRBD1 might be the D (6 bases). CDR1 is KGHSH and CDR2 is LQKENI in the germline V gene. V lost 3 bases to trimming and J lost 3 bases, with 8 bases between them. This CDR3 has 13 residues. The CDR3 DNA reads TGTGCCAGCTCACCGCGACAGGAAGAGACCCAGTACTTC. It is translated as CASSPRQEETQYF.

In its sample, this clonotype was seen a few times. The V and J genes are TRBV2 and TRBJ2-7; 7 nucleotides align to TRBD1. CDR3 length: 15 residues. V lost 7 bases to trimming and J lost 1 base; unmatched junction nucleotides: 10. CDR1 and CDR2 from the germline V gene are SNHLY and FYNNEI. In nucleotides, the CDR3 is TGTGCCAGCAAGAACCCCGGACAGGAATCCTACGAGCAGTACTTC. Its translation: CASKNPGQESYEQYF.

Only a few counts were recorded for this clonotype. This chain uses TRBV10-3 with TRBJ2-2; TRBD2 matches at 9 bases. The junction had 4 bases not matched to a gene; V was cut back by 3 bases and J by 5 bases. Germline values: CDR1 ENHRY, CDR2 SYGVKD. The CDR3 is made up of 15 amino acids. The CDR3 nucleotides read TGTGCCATCAGTGAATTAGCGGGAGAGACCGGGGAGCTGTTTTTT. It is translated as CAISELAGETGELFF.